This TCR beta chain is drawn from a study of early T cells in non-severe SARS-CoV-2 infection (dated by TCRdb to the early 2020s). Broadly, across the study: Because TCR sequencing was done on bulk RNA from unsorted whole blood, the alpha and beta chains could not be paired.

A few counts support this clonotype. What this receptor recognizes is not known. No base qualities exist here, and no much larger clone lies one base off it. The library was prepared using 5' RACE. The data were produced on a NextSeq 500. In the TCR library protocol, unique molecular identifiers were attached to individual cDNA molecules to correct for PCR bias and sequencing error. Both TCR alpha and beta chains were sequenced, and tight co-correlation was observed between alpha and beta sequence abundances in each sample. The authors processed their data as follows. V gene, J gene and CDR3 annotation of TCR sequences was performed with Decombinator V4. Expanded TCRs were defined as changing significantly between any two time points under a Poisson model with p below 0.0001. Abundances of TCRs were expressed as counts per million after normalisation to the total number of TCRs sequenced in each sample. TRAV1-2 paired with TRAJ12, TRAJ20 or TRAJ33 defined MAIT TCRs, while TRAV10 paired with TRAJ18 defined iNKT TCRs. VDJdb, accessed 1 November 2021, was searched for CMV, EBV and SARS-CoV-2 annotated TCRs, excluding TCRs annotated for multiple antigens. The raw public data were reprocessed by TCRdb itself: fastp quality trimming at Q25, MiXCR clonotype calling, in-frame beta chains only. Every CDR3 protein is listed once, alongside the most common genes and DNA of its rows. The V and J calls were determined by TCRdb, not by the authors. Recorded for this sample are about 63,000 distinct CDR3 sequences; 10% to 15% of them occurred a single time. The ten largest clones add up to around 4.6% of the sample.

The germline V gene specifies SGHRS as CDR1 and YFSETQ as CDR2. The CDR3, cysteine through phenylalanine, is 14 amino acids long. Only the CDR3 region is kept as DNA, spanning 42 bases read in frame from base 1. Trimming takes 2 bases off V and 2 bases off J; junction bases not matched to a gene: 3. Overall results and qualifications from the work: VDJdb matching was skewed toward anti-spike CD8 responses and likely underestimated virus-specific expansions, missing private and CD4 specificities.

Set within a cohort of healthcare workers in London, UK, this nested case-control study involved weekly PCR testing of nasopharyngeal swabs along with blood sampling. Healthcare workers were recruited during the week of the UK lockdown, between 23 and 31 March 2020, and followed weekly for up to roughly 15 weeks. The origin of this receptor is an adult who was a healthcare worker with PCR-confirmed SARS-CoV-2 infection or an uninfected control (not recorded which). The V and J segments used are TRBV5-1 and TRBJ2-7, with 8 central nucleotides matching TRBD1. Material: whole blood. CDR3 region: CASSFGTGTYEQYF. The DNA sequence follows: TGCGCCAGCAGCTTCGGGACAGGTACCTACGAGCAGTACTTC.